The rows below give T cell receptor beta chains drawn from one sample of a study of T cell repertoires in cytomegalovirus infection. These TCRs' antigens remain unknown. TCRdb processed the reads anew with MiXCR; each CDR3 protein has one entry. The sample records roughly 730,000 distinct CDR3 sequences, around a third being singletons. The sample consisted of cultured PBMCs, taken from culture after CMV antigen stimulation. These receptors all come from a human donor in good health (CMV status not recorded). Some clones in this sample may be carry-over from other donors' samples. The CDR3 runs from the conserved cysteine through the conserved F or W. A D gene is named only where the DNA matches it firmly. Not all rows give a size; the values are once, few, many and, for expanded clones, a class.

cdr3_nt cdr3_aa j_call clone_size v_call d_call
TGTGCCAGCAGACCACTCCCGGGACAGGGGAGCTATGGCTACACCTTC CASRPLPGQGSYGYTF TRBJ1-2 once TRBV27 TRBD1
TGCGCCAGCAGCTTGGACAGCTCCCCCCCGTTCTTC CASSLDSSPPFF TRBJ2-1 few TRBV5-1 .
TGCAGCGTCGGGCTGGGGGGTACGGGGCCCGAAGCTTTCTTT CSVGLGGTGPEAFF TRBJ1-1 . TRBV29-1 .
TGTGCCAGCAGCTTGGGCCCACGGCTAGCGGGAGCCGGGGAGCTGTTTTTT CASSLGPRLAGAGELFF TRBJ2-2 . TRBV5-5 TRBD2
TGTGCCAGCGGGGGGGGGGGGGTAGCGAACACAGATACGCAGTATTTT CASGGGGVANTDTQYF TRBJ2-3 few TRBV7-2 TRBD2
TGTGCCAGCAGCTGGGGGGGACAGGGAGCTTACGAGCAGTACTTC CASSWGGQGAYEQYF TRBJ2-7 . TRBV7-6 TRBD1
TGCAGTGCTAGCCACATGGGTGGACCCAACTATGGCTACACCTTC CSASHMGGPNYGYTF TRBJ1-2 once TRBV20-1 .
TGTGCCAGCAGTGCGGCCCTTAGGGCCCTCCACTTT CASSAALRALHF TRBJ1-6 . TRBV6-6 .
TGTGCCAGCAGCCTGCCAGGAGTGAACACTGAAGCTTTCTTT CASSLPGVNTEAFF TRBJ1-1 few TRBV3-1 .
TGCAGTGCTAGAGACGATTGCGGAGGGGAGGGGCAGTTCTTC CSARDDCGGEGQFF TRBJ2-1 . TRBV20-1 TRBD2
TGTGCCAGCAGGAAGACTCTCTCCTACGAGCAGTACTTC CASRKTLSYEQYF TRBJ2-7 . TRBV12-3/TRBV12-4 .
TGCAGTGTGACAGTTCCGAGCACAGATACGCAGTATTTT CSVTVPSTDTQYF TRBJ2-3 . TRBV20-1 .
TGTGCCAGCAGCGGGGGGAGTCTGGGAGAGACCCAGTACTTC CASSGGSLGETQYF TRBJ2-5 . TRBV7-2 .
TGTGCCAGCAGTTATTTTGGGGGTGCAAGAGAGACCCAGTACTTC CASSYFGGARETQYF TRBJ2-5 . TRBV6-2/TRBV6-3 .
TGTGCCAGCAGCTTAGCGAGGGCTGGGGCCAACGTCCTGACTTTC CASSLARAGANVLTF TRBJ2-6 many TRBV7-8 .
TGTGCCAGCACCTCCGGGACAGGTGACTACGAGCAGTACTTC CASTSGTGDYEQYF TRBJ2-7 . TRBV12-3/TRBV12-4 TRBD1
TGTGCCAGCAGTTTAGGGGACAGCCATTTAGCTAACTATGGCTACACCTTC CASSLGDSHLANYGYTF TRBJ1-2 . TRBV28 TRBD1
TGTGCCAGCAGTTTTTCCCGACTCCTGAGTGAAAAACTGTTTTTT CASSFSRLLSEKLFF TRBJ1-4 . TRBV2 .
TGTGCCAGCCGGACAGGGGCGATCGAGACCCAGTACTTC CASRTGAIETQYF TRBJ2-5 . TRBV28 TRBD1
TGTGCCAGCAGCTTAGGGAGGGTACGGCAAGGGGAGCTGTTTTTT CASSLGRVRQGELFF TRBJ2-2 . TRBV7-2 .
TGTGCCAGCAGCCCACAGGGGCACAGCTCCTACGAGCAGTACTTC CASSPQGHSSYEQYF TRBJ2-7 . TRBV7-8 TRBD1
TGTGCCAGCAGCCTCCTAGCGGGAGACGGAGAGACCCAGTACTTC CASSLLAGDGETQYF TRBJ2-5 . TRBV6-2/TRBV6-3 TRBD2
TGTGCCAGCAGCTCGCCGCACAGGGACAGAGCTTTCTTT CASSSPHRDRAFF TRBJ1-1 many TRBV11-2 TRBD1
TGTGCCAGCAGTTACGGCACATTGGAAAAACTGTTTTTT CASSYGTLEKLFF TRBJ1-4 . TRBV6-5 .
TGTGCCAGCAGCTTATGGGCAGGAGATTCCTACGAGCAGTACTTC CASSLWAGDSYEQYF TRBJ2-7 . TRBV7-6 .
TGTGCCAGCAGTGAATTGGAAGTGTTTGAAGCTTTCTTT CASSELEVFEAFF TRBJ1-1 few TRBV25-1 .
TGTGCCAGTAGTATCGGATTGGTAGGTACCAATCAGCCCCAGCATTTT CASSIGLVGTNQPQHF TRBJ1-5 many TRBV19 .
TGTGCCAGCAGCTCCCTACGGGGGGACAGACCGACTAACTATGGCTACACCTTC CASSSLRGDRPTNYGYTF TRBJ1-2 . TRBV11-2 TRBD1
TGTGCCACCAGCAGAGCGAGTTGGCAGGGAAGTGAGCAGTTCTTC CATSRASWQGSEQFF TRBJ2-1 many TRBV15 .
TGTGCCACCAGTGGAACAGGGATCGTGAATGAGCAGTTCTTC CATSGTGIVNEQFF TRBJ2-1 few TRBV24-1 .
TGTGCCAGCAGCTCTCTAGCGGGAGGGCCAATAGATACGCAGTATTTT CASSSLAGGPIDTQYF TRBJ2-3 few TRBV7-2 TRBD2
TGTGCCAGCAGTGATATATGGGCGGATGAGCAGTTCTTC CASSDIWADEQFF TRBJ2-1 . TRBV6-1 .
TGTGCCAGTAGTATCCCCGGGACAGGGCACAATGAGCAGTTCTTC CASSIPGTGHNEQFF TRBJ2-1 few TRBV19 TRBD1
TGTGCCAGCAGCCGGACAGGGGGCAGGGACACCATATATTTT CASSRTGGRDTIYF TRBJ1-3 few TRBV7-6 TRBD1
TGTGCCAGCAGCCAAGATCGCGGCGAGATCACAGATACGCAGTATTTT CASSQDRGEITDTQYF TRBJ2-3 . TRBV4-1 .
TGTGCCAGCAGCCAGGCCGGGACATCTTACGAGCAGTACTTC CASSQAGTSYEQYF TRBJ2-7 few TRBV7-8 .
TGTGCCAGCAGCTCCACGAGCTCCTACAATGAGCAGTTCTTC CASSSTSSYNEQFF TRBJ2-1 many TRBV7-2 .
TGTGCCATCAGTGAGTCGGTAAGGACTGAAGCTTTCTTT CAISESVRTEAFF TRBJ1-1 . TRBV10-3 .
TGCGCCAGCAGCGTGGGACAGAGCCAAGAGACCCAGTACTTC CASSVGQSQETQYF TRBJ2-5 . TRBV5-1 TRBD1
TGTGCCAGCAGTCGCGATAGCCCTTCACCCCTCCACTTT CASSRDSPSPLHF TRBJ1-6 many TRBV7-2 .
TGTGCCAGCAGCCCCCCGTTGGGGCGGATCAAGGGCTACACCTTC CASSPPLGRIKGYTF TRBJ1-2 many TRBV7-2 .
TGCAGCGTTGAGGGCAGCTTTTATGGCTACACCTTC CSVEGSFYGYTF TRBJ1-2 few TRBV29-1 .
TGTGCCAGCAGTTACTCACCGGACAGGGGGTCCGAGCAGTACTTC CASSYSPDRGSEQYF TRBJ2-7 few TRBV6-5 TRBD1
TGTGCCAGCAGTGTATCCCTCGACAGGGGGGGAGGAACGAACACTGAAGCTTTCTTT CASSVSLDRGGGTNTEAFF TRBJ1-1 few TRBV2 TRBD1
TGTGCCAGCAGCGCCCACCGGGACAGGGGGTCCCACGAGCAGTACTTC CASSAHRDRGSHEQYF TRBJ2-7 . TRBV7-8 TRBD1
TGTGCCAGCAGTCATGCCCAGGGGAACTATGGCTACACCTTC CASSHAQGNYGYTF TRBJ1-2 few TRBV6-2/TRBV6-3 .
TGTGCCAGTAGTACAAAGACAGATCTCTACGAGCAGTACTTC CASSTKTDLYEQYF TRBJ2-7 . TRBV19 .
TGTGCCAGCTCAAAATGGGCTAATGAAAAACTGTTTTTT CASSKWANEKLFF TRBJ1-4 . TRBV14 .
TGTGCCAGCAGAACCCGACTAGGGAGCTCCTACAATGAGCAGTTCTTC CASRTRLGSSYNEQFF TRBJ2-1 . TRBV7-9 .
TGTGCCAGCAGTTTCTCAGGGGCGAAGGGCTACACCTTC CASSFSGAKGYTF TRBJ1-2 few TRBV12-3/TRBV12-4 .
TGTGCCAGCAGTTACTCAGGGTCCCATGAGCAGTTCTTC CASSYSGSHEQFF TRBJ2-1 few TRBV7-2 .
TGTGCCAGCAGCCTCGGGGGGGCGGATGAAGCTTTCTTT CASSLGGADEAFF TRBJ1-1 . TRBV2 .
TGCGCCAGCAGTATCGGTGGGGGAGACTCTGGAAACACCATATATTTT CASSIGGGDSGNTIYF TRBJ1-3 . TRBV5-1 .
TGTGCCAGTAGTGTTAGCGGGGGAAAGTGGACCCAGTACTTC CASSVSGGKWTQYF TRBJ2-5 . TRBV19 TRBD2
TGTGCCAGCAGCCAGGGGCTGGGACAGCCCCAGCATTTT CASSQGLGQPQHF TRBJ1-5 many TRBV7-2 .
TGTGCCAGCAGCTTAGGACTAGCGGGTTCCGGTGAGCAGTTCTTC CASSLGLAGSGEQFF TRBJ2-1 few TRBV7-2 TRBD2
TGTGCCAGCAGTTACGATGGGTATACTGAAAAACTGTTTTTT CASSYDGYTEKLFF TRBJ1-4 . TRBV6-5 .
TGCAGTACAGGGGGGGACTATGGCTACACCTTC CSTGGDYGYTF TRBJ1-2 . TRBV20-1 TRBD1
TGTGCCAGCAGCTCGAATCAGGGTTCTGGAAACACCATATATTTT CASSSNQGSGNTIYF TRBJ1-3 . TRBV7-4 .